This entry is about one T cell receptor (beta chain). The sample originates from a study of T cell responses to AZD1222 COVID-19 vaccine. Some clones are missing from TCRdb's copy, which holds only in-frame ones; the method was immunoSEQ multiplex PCR. Of about 150,000 clones listed, approximately 92% were seen once; the top ten hold about 3.5%. CDR1 is MDHEN, CDR2 SYDVKM, per germline. CDR3 length equals 14 residues. Trimming removed 3 bases from V and 6 bases from J; junction bases left unmatched: 4. This TCR was sampled from an adult who received the AZD1222 COVID-19 vaccine. The V and J genes are TRBV28 and TRBJ1-4; 7 bases line up with TRBD1. This material consisted of peripheral blood, taken 28 days after the second AZD1222 dose. Here the CDR3 DNA reads TGTGCCAGCAGTTTCGCAGGGGGTCATGAAAAACTGTTTTTT. This codes for CASSFAGGHEKLFF.